Listed below are T cell receptor beta chains from one sample, sequenced in a study of blood T cell repertoires in COVID-19. Assay: immunoSEQ multiplex PCR; the TCRdb copy retains only in-frame clones and omits some. Altogether some 270,000 clones are present, approximately 85% being singletons, with the ten largest covering 6.6%. The specimen sequenced was PBMCs or T cells enriched from blood (not recorded which). The receptors come from a woman aged 50 to 60 who had been exposed to COVID-19. Both conserved end residues are part of each CDR3. D genes are given only for firm matches. The size entry is marked missing in some rows and otherwise reads once, few, many or a size class.

d_call clone_size j_call v_call cdr3_aa cdr3_nt
TRBD1 NA TRBJ1-1 TRBV2 CASSPDRGLAEAFF TGTGCCAGCAGTCCGGACAGGGGGCTCGCTGAAGCTTTCTTT
NA NA TRBJ2-3 TRBV24-1 CATSDRVPTDTQYF TGTGCCACCAGTGACCGAGTCCCCACAGATACGCAGTATTTT
NA NA TRBJ2-7 TRBV5-1 CASSSGPVAYEQYF TGCGCCAGCAGCTCAGGCCCCGTCGCCTACGAGCAGTACTTC
TRBD1 NA TRBJ2-2 TRBV27 CASSTHRGQGIGELFF TGTGCCAGCAGTACCCACCGGGGACAGGGGATCGGGGAGCTGTTTTTT
TRBD2 NA TRBJ2-3 TRBV3-1/TRBV3-2 CASSQRSGGPDTQYF TGTGCCAGCAGCCAAAGAAGCGGGGGGCCAGATACGCAGTATTTT
NA NA TRBJ1-1 TRBV5-1 CASSLGGGPVEAFF TGCGCCAGCAGCTTGGGAGGGGGACCTGTTGAAGCTTTCTTT
NA NA TRBJ1-4 TRBV28 CASTPGGRDEKLFF TGTGCCAGCACCCCCGGGGGGCGCGATGAAAAACTGTTTTTT
NA NA TRBJ1-2 TRBV6-1 CASSEGRGFGYTF TGTGCCAGCAGTGAAGGGAGAGGGTTCGGCTACACCTTC
NA NA TRBJ1-5 TRBV19 CASSTRGWNQPQHF TGTGCCAGTTCTACGCGGGGTTGGAATCAGCCCCAGCATTTT
TRBD2 NA TRBJ2-1 TRBV11-2 CASSSLAGASYNEQFF TGTGCCAGCAGCTCTCTAGCGGGGGCATCCTACAATGAGCAGTTCTTC
TRBD1 NA TRBJ1-3 TRBV19 CASSLTGTGWNTIYF TGTGCCAGTAGTCTAACCGGGACAGGGTGGAACACCATATATTTT
NA once TRBJ1-5 TRBV28 CASRLRAGANQPQHF TGTGCCAGCAGGCTCCGGGCGGGGGCGAATCAGCCCCAGCATTTT
NA NA TRBJ1-1 TRBV28 CASSYSGIRSTEAFF TGTGCCAGCAGTTATTCAGGGATTAGGAGCACTGAAGCTTTCTTT
NA NA TRBJ1-1 TRBV2 CASSEALNSMNTEAFF TGTGCCAGCAGTGAAGCGCTTAACAGCATGAACACTGAAGCTTTCTTT
NA NA TRBJ1-2 TRBV7-9 CASSPSGANYGYTF TGTGCCAGCAGCCCTTCGGGGGCTAACTATGGCTACACCTTC
TRBD1 NA TRBJ2-5 TRBV2 CASSERTGYQETQYF TGTGCCAGCAGTGAACGGACAGGGTACCAAGAGACCCAGTACTTC
NA NA TRBJ1-4 TRBV11-2 CASSLNKPTATNEKLFF TGTGCCAGCAGCTTAAATAAGCCAACTGCAACTAATGAAAAACTGTTTTTT
NA NA TRBJ1-2 TRBV5-6 CASSLAGDYGYTF TGTGCCAGCAGCTTGGCGGGGGACTATGGCTACACCTTC
NA NA TRBJ2-7 TRBV6-5 CASAYTGVNYEQYF TGTGCCAGTGCCTATACGGGAGTCAACTACGAGCAGTACTTC
NA NA TRBJ2-5 TRBV5-5 CASSVDSWETQYF TGTGCCAGCAGCGTTGACTCCTGGGAGACCCAGTACTTC
NA NA TRBJ1-2 TRBV29-1 CSVETASYGYTF TGCAGCGTTGAAACAGCTTCCTATGGCTACACCTTC
NA NA TRBJ2-1 TRBV14 CASSQDGGARTREQFF TGTGCCAGCAGCCAAGATGGTGGGGCCCGAACACGGGAGCAGTTCTTC
NA few TRBJ2-7 TRBV15 CATSRDPDSGYEQYF TGTGCCACCAGCAGAGATCCAGATAGCGGTTACGAGCAGTACTTC
NA NA TRBJ2-5 TRBV9 CASSGDSLGAQETQYF TGTGCCAGCAGCGGGGATTCGTTGGGGGCTCAAGAGACCCAGTACTTC
NA NA TRBJ2-5 TRBV6-1 CASSEYVSGSDETQYF TGTGCCAGCAGTGAATATGTCTCAGGGTCAGATGAGACCCAGTACTTC
NA NA TRBJ1-6 TRBV10-3 CAISDGGNSPLHF TGTGCCATCAGTGACGGGGGGAATTCACCCCTCCACTTT
TRBD2 NA TRBJ2-3 TRBV5-4 CASSLVRGGGTDTQYF TGTGCCAGCAGCTTGGTTCGGGGGGGCGGCACAGATACGCAGTATTTT
TRBD1 NA TRBJ1-6 TRBV7-9 CASSLGDRNNSPLHF TGTGCCAGCAGCTTAGGGGACAGAAATAATTCACCCCTCCACTTT
TRBD1 NA TRBJ2-1 TRBV7-9 CASSSHRGDEQFF TGTGCCAGCAGCTCTCACAGGGGCGATGAGCAGTTCTTC
TRBD1 NA TRBJ1-2 TRBV7-9 CASSPTEGKGGSYGYTF TGTGCCAGCAGCCCCACCGAGGGGAAAGGGGGCAGTTATGGCTACACCTTC
NA NA TRBJ1-1 TRBV29-1 CSAEGLNTEAFF TGCAGCGCCGAGGGCCTGAACACTGAAGCTTTCTTT
TRBD1 few TRBJ2-6 TRBV20-1 CSASRAGGTGANVLTF TGCAGTGCTAGTAGGGCAGGGGGCACTGGGGCCAACGTCCTGACTTTC
TRBD1 NA TRBJ2-7 TRBV9 CASSPGQGGHEQYF TGTGCCAGCAGCCCAGGACAGGGGGGCCACGAGCAGTACTTC
NA NA TRBJ1-3 TRBV2 CASSVILSGSGNTIYF TGTGCCAGCAGTGTCATTCTATCCGGTTCTGGAAACACCATATATTTT
NA NA TRBJ2-3 TRBV24-1 CATSDPRDLKKKDTQYF TGTGCCACCAGTGATCCTCGGGACTTAAAAAAAAAGGATACGCAGTATTTT
NA NA TRBJ2-7 TRBV18 CASSQTGWNPYEQYF TGTGCCAGCTCACAAACAGGGTGGAACCCCTACGAGCAGTACTTC
NA NA TRBJ1-5 TRBV3-1/TRBV3-2 CASSQGPNQPQHF TGTGCCAGCAGCCAAGGGCCCAATCAGCCCCAGCATTTT
NA few TRBJ1-5 TRBV24-1 CATSDPFQGTQHF TGTGCCACCAGTGACCCCTTCCAGGGGACCCAGCATTTT
TRBD1 NA TRBJ1-2 TRBV6-5 CASSYTGGHGYTF TGTGCCAGCAGTTATACAGGGGGCCATGGCTACACCTTC
NA once TRBJ1-4 TRBV19 CASRGPNTNEKLFF TGTGCCAGCAGAGGGCCCAATACTAATGAAAAACTGTTTTTT
TRBD2 NA TRBJ2-5 TRBV19 CASSPSGVQETQYF TGTGCCAGTAGCCCAAGCGGGGTCCAAGAGACCCAGTACTTC
NA NA TRBJ1-3 TRBV7-6 CASSLGEGNTIYF TGTGCCAGCAGCCTGGGCGAAGGAAACACCATATATTTT
TRBD2 once TRBJ2-5 TRBV5-1 CASSRTSGLGETQYF TGCGCCAGCAGCCGGACTAGCGGGTTGGGGGAGACCCAGTACTTC
NA NA TRBJ2-3 TRBV9 CASSVGAYSTDTQYF TGTGCCAGCAGCGTAGGGGCTTACTCCACAGATACGCAGTATTTT
NA NA TRBJ2-1 TRBV5-6 CASSFYRLSSYNEQFF TGTGCCAGCAGCTTTTACAGGTTAAGCTCCTACAATGAGCAGTTCTTC